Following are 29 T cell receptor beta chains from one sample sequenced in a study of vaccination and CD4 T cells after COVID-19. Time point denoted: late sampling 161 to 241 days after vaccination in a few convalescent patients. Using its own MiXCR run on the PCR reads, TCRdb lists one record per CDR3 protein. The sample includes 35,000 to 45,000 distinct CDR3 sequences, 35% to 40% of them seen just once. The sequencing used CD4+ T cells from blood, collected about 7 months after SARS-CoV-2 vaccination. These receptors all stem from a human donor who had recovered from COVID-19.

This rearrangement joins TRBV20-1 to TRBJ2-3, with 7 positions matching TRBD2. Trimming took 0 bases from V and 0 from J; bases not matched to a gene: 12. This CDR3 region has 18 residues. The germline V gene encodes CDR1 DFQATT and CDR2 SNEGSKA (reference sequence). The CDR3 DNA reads TGCAGTGCTAGAGATCTAGCGGACTCGCTGTTGAGCACAGATACGCAGTATTTT. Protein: CSARDLADSLLSTDTQYF.

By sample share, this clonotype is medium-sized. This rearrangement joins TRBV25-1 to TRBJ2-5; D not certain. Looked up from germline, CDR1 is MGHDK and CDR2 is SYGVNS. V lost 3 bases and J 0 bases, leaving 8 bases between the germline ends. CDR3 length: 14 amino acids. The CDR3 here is CASSESLYQETQYF. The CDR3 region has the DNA TGTGCCAGCAGTGAGTCCTTGTACCAAGAGACCCAGTACTTC.

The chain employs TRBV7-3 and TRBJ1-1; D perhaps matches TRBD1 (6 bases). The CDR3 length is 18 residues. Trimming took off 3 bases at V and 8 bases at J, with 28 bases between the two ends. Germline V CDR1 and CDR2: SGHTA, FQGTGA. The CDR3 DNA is TGTGCCAGCAGCTTTGCCCCCCTTGGGCCTGGGGGGGCTGGGGAAGCTTTCTTT. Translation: CASSFAPLGPGGAGEAFF.

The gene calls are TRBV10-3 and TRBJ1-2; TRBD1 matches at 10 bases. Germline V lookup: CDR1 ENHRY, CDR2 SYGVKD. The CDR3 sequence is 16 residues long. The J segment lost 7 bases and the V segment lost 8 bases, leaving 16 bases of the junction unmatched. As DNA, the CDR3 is TGTGCCATCCCCGGGACAGGGGATAAGACCCCCTTTGGCTACACCTTC. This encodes CAIPGTGDKTPFGYTF.

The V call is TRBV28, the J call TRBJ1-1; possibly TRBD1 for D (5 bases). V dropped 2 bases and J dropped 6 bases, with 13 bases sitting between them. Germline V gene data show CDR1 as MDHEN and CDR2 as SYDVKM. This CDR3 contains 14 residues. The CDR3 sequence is CASSLLGDGAEAFF. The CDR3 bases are TGTGCCAGCAGTTTACTGGGGGATGGGGCTGAAGCTTTCTTT.

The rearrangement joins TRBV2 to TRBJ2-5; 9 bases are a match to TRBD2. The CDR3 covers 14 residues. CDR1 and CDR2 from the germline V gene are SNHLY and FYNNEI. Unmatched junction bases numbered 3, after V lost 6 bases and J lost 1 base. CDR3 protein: CASRPTSGQETQYF. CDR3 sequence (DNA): TGTGCCAGCAGACCGACTAGCGGCCAAGAGACCCAGTACTTC.

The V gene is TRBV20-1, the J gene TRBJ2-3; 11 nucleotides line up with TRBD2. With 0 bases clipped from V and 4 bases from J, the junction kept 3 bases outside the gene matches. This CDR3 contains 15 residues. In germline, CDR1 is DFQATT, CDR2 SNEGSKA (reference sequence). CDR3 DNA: TGCAGTGCTAGAGAGGGACTAGCGGACGCAGATACGCAGTATTTT. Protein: CSAREGLADADTQYF.

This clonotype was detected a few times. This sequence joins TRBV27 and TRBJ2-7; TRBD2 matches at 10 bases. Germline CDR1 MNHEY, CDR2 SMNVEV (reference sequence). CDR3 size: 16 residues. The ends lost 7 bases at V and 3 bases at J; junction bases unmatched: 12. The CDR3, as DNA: TGTGCCAGCACAAGTTTCGGGGCTAGCGGGAGCTACGAGCAGTACTTC. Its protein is CASTSFGASGSYEQYF.

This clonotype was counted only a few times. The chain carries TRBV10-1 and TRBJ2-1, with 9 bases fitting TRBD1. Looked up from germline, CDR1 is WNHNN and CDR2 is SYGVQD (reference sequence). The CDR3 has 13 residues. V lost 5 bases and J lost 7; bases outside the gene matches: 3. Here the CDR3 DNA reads TGCGCCAGCAGTCGGACAGGGGTTAATGAGCAGTTCTTC. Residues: CASSRTGVNEQFF.

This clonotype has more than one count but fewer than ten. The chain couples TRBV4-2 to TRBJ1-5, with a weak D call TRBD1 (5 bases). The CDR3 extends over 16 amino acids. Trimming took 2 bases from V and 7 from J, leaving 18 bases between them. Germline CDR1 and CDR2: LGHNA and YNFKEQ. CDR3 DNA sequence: TGTGCCAGCAGCCAAAAACTCGGGGACGTCAGACAGCCCCAGCATTTT. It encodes CASSQKLGDVRQPQHF.

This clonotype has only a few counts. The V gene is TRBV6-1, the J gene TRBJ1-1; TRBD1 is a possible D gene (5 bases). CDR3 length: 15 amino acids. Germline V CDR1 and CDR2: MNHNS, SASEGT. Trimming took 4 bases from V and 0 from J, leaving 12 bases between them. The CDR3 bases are TGTGCCAGCAGTGTAATACAGGCTCTGAACACTGAAGCTTTCTTT. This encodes CASSVIQALNTEAFF.

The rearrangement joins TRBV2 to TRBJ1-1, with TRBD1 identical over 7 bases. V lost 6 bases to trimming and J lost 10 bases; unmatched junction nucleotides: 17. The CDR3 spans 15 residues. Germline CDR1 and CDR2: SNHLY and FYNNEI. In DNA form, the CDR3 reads TGTGCCAGCAGCCTACTGGGACAGCAACCTGCTGTAGCTTTCTTT. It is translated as CASSLLGQQPAVAFF.

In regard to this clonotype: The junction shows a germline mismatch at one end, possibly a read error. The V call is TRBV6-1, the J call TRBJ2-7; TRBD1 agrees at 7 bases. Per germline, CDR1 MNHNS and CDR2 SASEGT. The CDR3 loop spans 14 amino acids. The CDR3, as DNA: TGTACCAGCAGTCCCCGGGACAGTGGTTCCGAGCAGTACTTC. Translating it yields CTSSPRDSGSEQYF.

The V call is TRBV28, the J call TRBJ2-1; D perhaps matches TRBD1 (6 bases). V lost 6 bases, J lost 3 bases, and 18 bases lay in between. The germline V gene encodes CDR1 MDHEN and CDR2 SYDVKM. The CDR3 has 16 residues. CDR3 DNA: TGTGCCAGCAGCCAATCGACGGGACACTTCTACAATGAGCAGTTCTTC. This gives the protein CASSQSTGHFYNEQFF.

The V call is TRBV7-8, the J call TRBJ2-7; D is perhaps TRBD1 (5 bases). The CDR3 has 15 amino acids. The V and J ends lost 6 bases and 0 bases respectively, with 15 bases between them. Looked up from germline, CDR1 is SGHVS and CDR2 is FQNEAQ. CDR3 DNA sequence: TGTGCCAGCAGACTTGACGCAGGGCTCTCCTACGAGCAGTACTTC. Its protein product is CASRLDAGLSYEQYF.

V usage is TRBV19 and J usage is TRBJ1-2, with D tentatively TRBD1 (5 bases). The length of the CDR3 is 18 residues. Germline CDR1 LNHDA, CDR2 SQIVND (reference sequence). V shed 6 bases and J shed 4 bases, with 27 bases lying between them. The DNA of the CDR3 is TGTGCCAGTAGCCGAAGACGCGTGAAGAGGGGCACCTCCTATGGCTACACCTTC. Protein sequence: CASSRRRVKRGTSYGYTF.

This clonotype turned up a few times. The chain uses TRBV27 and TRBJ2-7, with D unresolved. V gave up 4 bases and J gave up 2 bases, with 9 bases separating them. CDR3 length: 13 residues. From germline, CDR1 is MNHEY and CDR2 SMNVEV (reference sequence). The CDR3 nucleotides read TGTGCCAGCAGTTCGACTGGCGCCTACGAGCAGTACTTC. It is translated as CASSSTGAYEQYF.

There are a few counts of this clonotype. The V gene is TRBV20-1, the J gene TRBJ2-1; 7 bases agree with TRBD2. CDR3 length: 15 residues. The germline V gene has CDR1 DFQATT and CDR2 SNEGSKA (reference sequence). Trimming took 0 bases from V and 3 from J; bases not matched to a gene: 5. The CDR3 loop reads CSAREAGSIYNEQFF. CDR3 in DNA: TGCAGTGCTAGAGAAGCGGGAAGCATCTACAATGAGCAGTTCTTC.

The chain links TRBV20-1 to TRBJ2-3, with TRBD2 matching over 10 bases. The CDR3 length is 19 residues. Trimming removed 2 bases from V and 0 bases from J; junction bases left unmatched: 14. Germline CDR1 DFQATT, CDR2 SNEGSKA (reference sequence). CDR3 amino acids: CSARSPLASGSASTDTQYF. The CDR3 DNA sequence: TGCAGTGCTAGATCCCCCCTCGCTAGCGGGAGTGCTAGCACAGATACGCAGTATTTT.

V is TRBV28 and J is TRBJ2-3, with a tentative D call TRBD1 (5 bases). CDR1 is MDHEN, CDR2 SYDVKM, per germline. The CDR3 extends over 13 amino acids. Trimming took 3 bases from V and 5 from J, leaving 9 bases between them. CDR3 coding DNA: TGTGCCAGCAGTTTGGCAGGGATAGATACGCAGTATTTT. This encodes CASSLAGIDTQYF.

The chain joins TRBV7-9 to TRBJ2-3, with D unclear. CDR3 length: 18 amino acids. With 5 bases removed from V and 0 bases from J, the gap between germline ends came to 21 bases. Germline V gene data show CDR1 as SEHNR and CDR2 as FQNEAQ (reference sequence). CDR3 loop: CASSRYLGKGESTDTQYF. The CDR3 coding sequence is TGTGCCAGCAGCCGATATCTGGGGAAGGGCGAGAGCACAGATACGCAGTATTTT.

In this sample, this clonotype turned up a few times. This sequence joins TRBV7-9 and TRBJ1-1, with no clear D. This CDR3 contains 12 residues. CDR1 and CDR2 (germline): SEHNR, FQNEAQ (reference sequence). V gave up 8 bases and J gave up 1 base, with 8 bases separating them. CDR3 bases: TGTGCCAGCGGCGAAGGGAACACTGAAGCTTTCTTT. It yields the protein CASGEGNTEAFF.

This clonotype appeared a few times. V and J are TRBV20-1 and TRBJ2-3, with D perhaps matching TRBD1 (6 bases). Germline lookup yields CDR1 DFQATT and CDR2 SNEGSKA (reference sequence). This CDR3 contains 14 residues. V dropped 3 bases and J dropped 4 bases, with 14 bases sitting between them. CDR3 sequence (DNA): TGCAGTGCTAGCCCCACAGGGTCCGCAGATACGCAGTATTTT. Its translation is CSASPTGSADTQYF.

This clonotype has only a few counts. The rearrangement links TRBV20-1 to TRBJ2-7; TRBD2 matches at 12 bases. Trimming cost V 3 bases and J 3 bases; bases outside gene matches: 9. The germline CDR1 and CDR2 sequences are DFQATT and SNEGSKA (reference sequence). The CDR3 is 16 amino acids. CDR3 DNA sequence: TGCAGTGCTAGGGCGGGACTAGCGGGTGATGGCTACGAGCAGTACTTC. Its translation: CSARAGLAGDGYEQYF.

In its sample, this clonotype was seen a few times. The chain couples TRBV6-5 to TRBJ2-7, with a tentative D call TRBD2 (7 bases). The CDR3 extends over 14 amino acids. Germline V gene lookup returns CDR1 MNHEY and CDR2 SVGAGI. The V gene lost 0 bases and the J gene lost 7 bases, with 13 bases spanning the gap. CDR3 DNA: TGTGCCAGCAGTTACTCGAGGGGGGAGGGGGAGCAGTACTTC. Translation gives CASSYSRGEGEQYF.

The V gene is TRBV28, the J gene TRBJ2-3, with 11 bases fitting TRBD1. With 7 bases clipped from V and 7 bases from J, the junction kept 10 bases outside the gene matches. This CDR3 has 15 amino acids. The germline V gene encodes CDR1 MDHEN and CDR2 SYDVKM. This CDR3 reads CASTFPGQGGHTQYF. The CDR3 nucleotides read TGTGCCAGCACCTTTCCGGGACAGGGGGGACATACGCAGTATTTT.

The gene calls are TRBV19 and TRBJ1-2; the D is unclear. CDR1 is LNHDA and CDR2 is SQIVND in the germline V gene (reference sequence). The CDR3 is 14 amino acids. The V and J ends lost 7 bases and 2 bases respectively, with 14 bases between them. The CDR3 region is CASKRQTLNYGYTF. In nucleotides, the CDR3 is TGTGCCAGTAAAAGGCAAACACTAAACTATGGCTACACCTTC.

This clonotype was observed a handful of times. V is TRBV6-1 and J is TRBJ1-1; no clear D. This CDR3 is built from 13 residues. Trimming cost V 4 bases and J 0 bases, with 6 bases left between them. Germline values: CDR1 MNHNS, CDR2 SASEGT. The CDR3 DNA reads TGTGCCAGCAGTGTCTACCTGAACACTGAAGCTTTCTTT. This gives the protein CASSVYLNTEAFF.

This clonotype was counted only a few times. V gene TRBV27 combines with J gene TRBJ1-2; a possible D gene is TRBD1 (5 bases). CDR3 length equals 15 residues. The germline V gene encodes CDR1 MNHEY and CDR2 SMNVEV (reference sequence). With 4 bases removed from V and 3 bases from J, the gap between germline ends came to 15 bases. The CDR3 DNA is TGTGCCAGCAGTTCCCCCGGTCGGGGACACTATGGCTACACCTTC. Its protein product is CASSSPGRGHYGYTF.